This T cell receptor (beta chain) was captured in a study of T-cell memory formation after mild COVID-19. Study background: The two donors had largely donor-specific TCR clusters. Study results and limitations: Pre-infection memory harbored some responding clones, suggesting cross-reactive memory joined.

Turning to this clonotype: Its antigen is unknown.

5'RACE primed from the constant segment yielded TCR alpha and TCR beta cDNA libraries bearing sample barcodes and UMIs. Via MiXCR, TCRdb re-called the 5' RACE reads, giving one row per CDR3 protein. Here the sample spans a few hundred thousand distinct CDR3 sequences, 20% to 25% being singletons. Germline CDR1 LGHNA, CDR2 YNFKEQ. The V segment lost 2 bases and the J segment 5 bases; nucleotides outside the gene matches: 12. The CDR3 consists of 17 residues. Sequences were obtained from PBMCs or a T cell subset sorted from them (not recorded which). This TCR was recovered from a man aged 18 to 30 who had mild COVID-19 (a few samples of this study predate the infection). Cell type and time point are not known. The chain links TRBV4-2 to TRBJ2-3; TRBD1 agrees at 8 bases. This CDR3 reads CASSQQPIQGGKDTQYF. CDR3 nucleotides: TGTGCCAGCAGCCAACAACCGATACAGGGGGGCAAAGATACGCAGTATTTT.